A few counts support the clone carrying this T cell receptor beta chain. The sample originates from a study of T cell repertoires in cytomegalovirus infection. V dropped 5 bases and J dropped 6; count of bases not matched to a gene: 8. The CDR3 has 15 amino acids. Germline V gene sequence: CDR1 SGHNT, CDR2 YENEEA. Via MiXCR, TCRdb re-called the reads, giving one row per CDR3 protein. The sample lists over 150,000 distinct CDR3 sequences; under 15% were seen once. Sequenced input: PBMCs. The chain couples TRBV11-3 to TRBJ2-1; 9 bases fit TRBD1. This TCR was recovered from a human donor in good health (CMV status not recorded). Some clones in this sample may be carry-over from other donors' samples. This CDR3 reads CASSPDRDRVNEQFF. CDR3 bases: TGTGCCAGCAGCCCCGACCGGGACAGGGTCAATGAGCAGTTCTTC.